This paragraph covers one T cell receptor (beta chain) sequence. The CDR3 has 15 amino acids. V lost 3 bases to trimming and J lost 4 bases, with 11 bases between them. CDR1 is SGHRS, CDR2 YFSETQ, per germline. This record belongs to a study of OX40 agonist ivuxolimab in advanced cancers. The wider study: Allowance was made for prior anti-PD-1, anti-PD-L1 or anti-CTLA-4 therapy, and roughly 40% had some. Partial responses occurred in three patients (one hepatocellular carcinoma, two cutaneous melanoma).

The repertoire was sequenced with immunoSEQ multiplex PCR; TCRdb's copy has only in-frame clones and lacks some. The sample consists of about 88,000 clones, around 85% of them appearing once. This chain links TRBV5-1 with TRBJ2-6, with D unclear. Specimen: CD4+ or CD8+ T cells sorted from blood, collected in a trial of the OX40 agonist ivuxolimab. This TCR came from an adult with an advanced solid tumor such as melanoma, head and neck, liver or kidney cancer. CDR3 protein: CASSSIPTGANVLTF. In DNA form, the CDR3 reads TGCGCCAGCAGCTCCATTCCCACAGGGGCCAACGTCCTGACTTTC.